This T cell receptor (beta chain) was observed in a study of persistence of HIV-infected CD4 T cells. On this clone: Antigen unknown.

This was the immunoSEQ version 4 assay in survey mode. TCRdb's table, derived via immunoSEQ multiplex PCR, lists solely in-frame clones and lacks some. This sample has 45,000 or so clones, with 88% found just once. The CDR3 runs 15 residues. V gave up 3 bases and J gave up 9 bases; unmatched junction bases: 8. Germline V gene lookup returns CDR1 SGHNT and CDR2 YYREEE (reference sequence). Nonspecific anti-CD3/anti-CD28 bead stimulation represents the broad CD4+ T cell repertoire. Responding CD4+ T cells were sorted by upregulation of both CD40 ligand and CD69. The source was CD4+ T cells sorted from PBMCs after approximately 20-hour stimulation, collected from a patient who received antiretroviral therapy. The chain has TRBV5-4 and TRBJ1-6, with 8 bases identical to TRBD1. The origin of this receptor is an adult woman with HIV who was CMV-seropositive. Here the CDR3 DNA reads TGTGCCAGCAGCTACCTACAGGGGGAAAGTTCACCCCTCCACTTT. Amino acids: CASSYLQGESSPLHF.